This TCR beta chain appears in the sequencing data of a study of cytomegalovirus exposure and HLA in healthy donors. With respect to this clone: Its antigen is unknown.

CDR3 length equals 8 residues. CDR1 and CDR2 from the germline V gene are DFQATT and SNEGSKA (reference sequence). Study observations and caveats: In vitro data verified a few CMV-associated chains as specific for CMV antigens.

The PCR employed 60 Vbeta primers together with 13 Jbeta primers. The method was immunoSEQ multiplex PCR; TCRdb's version includes in-frame clones alone and lacks a portion of them. Of 100,000 or so clones detected, roughly 70% appear once; the ten largest clones hold 4.5% to 5%. Sequenced material: PBMCs. The TCR originated in a woman aged 18-30 years in good health and CMV-seropositive. The V call is TRBV20-1, the J call TRBJ2-7; the D is unclear. The DNA for the CDR3 is TGCAGCGCTTCCCGGCAGTACTTC. Protein: CSASRQYF.